The clone carrying this T cell receptor (beta chain) was recorded a few times. Mismatch with germline at one junction end may stem from a read error. Germline-derived CDR1 and CDR2 are SGHAT and FQNNGV. The CDR3 is 13 amino acids. Repertoires were generated with immunoSEQ multiplex PCR, while TCRdb's copy carries only in-frame clones and drops some. The sample holds around 48,000 clones, around 80% seen once. The data originate from a study of PD-1 blockade in mismatch repair-deficient tumors. The sample was peripheral blood, taken 4 weeks after starting pembrolizumab. The gene calls are TRBV11-2 and TRBJ1-5; weak D call: TRBD1 (6 bases). This sequence originates from an adult with mismatch repair-deficient cancer. For the CDR3, the DNA is TGTGCCAGCAGCCTAGAGGGGGATCAGCCCCAGCATTTT. It is translated as CASSLEGDQPQHF.